This T cell receptor beta chain was profiled in a study of T cell repertoires in cytomegalovirus infection. Notes on the study in general: Carriage of CMV together with the relevant HLA was identifiable through cumulative public TCR beta family frequency.

Concerning this clonotype itself: The antigen is unknown.

Germline assignment: CDR1 DFQATT and CDR2 SNEGSKA (reference sequence). The junction had 4 bases not matched to a gene; V was cut back by 6 bases and J by 1 base. This CDR3 contains 14 residues. TCRdb used MiXCR to reprocess the reads, holding one entry per CDR3 protein. Seen here are fewer than 300,000 distinct CDR3 sequences, more than 20% observed once, and the top ten hold approximately 15%. The gene calls are TRBV20-1 and TRBJ2-2; TRBD2 aligns across 8 bases. The receptor's source is a human donor in good health (CMV status not recorded). Some clones in this sample may be carry-over from other donors' samples. The source material was PBMCs. CDR3 DNA: TGCAGTGCCGCGGGGGGACAGAACACCGGGGAGCTGTTTTTT. Protein sequence: CSAAGGQNTGELFF.